This T cell receptor beta chain stems from a study of T cells in Graves' hyperthyroidism and ophthalmopathy. Whole-study results and caveats: Most thyroid clonotypes that were expanded above 0.001 also turned up in blood.

Germline CDR1 is MDHEN and CDR2 is SYDVKM. Trimming removed 5 bases from V and 3 bases from J, with 11 bases in between. The length of the CDR3 is 15 residues. A remark on this clonotype: Its antigen is currently unknown.

Hyperthyroidism of Graves' type that showed no ophthalmopathy progression within 18 months was stable. The hyperthyroidism patients had all been newly diagnosed, and their disease duration was under 2 months. Their ages ranged from 18 to 65 years. Authors of the study amplified TCR beta CDR3 regions from RNA transcripts. TCR CDR3 underwent first-round RT-PCR with the HTBI primer set. TCRdb passed the multiplex PCR reads through MiXCR, listing each CDR3 protein once. The table includes about 620,000 distinct CDR3 sequences, about 16% detected once. The chain is built from TRBV28 and TRBJ1-6, with a tentative D call TRBD1 (5 bases). The receptor was derived from a woman aged 25 to 39 with Graves' hyperthyroidism. The sample was blood. Written as DNA, the CDR3 is TGTGCCAGCAGTGGAGACAGCTTCTATAATTCACCCCTCCACTTT. Protein: CASSGDSFYNSPLHF. Drawing the rest from reference TRBV28 and TRBJ1-6, the complete variable domain is DVKVTQSSRYLVKRTGEKVFLECVQDMDHENMFWYRQDPGLGLRLIYFSYDVKMKEKGDIPEGYSVSREKKERFSLILESASTNQTSMYLCASSGDSFYNSPLHFGNGTRLTVT.